The 11 T cell receptor beta chains below all came from one sample that was sequenced in a study of shared clonotypes between healthy human individuals. CD8 cells classed as naive were CD45RO-negative and positively selected for CCR7, excluding terminally differentiated effector memory CD45RA+ cells. Assay: immunoSEQ multiplex PCR; the TCRdb copy retains only in-frame clones and omits some. Found here are 1.5 million to 2.5 million clones, about 95% of them singletons; the top ten hold under 1.5%. Sequencing was performed on naive CD8+ T cells sorted from blood. The receptors were gathered from a man between 18 and 35 years old in good health.

This chain connects TRBV4-1 to TRBJ1-5; 7 nucleotides line up with TRBD1. The germline V gene encodes CDR1 MGHRA and CDR2 YSYEKL. V gave up 1 base and J gave up 5 bases; unmatched junction bases: 5. The CDR3 is made up of 15 amino acids. CDR3 DNA sequence: TGCGCCAGCAGCCAAGGAAGGGGGCAGGATCAGCCCCAGCATTTT. It translates to CASSQGRGQDQPQHF.

This sequence joins TRBV5-6 and TRBJ2-7, with D possibly being TRBD2 (6 bases). CDR1 and CDR2 from the germline V gene are SGHDT and YYEEEE. V gave up 4 bases and J gave up 5 bases, with 13 bases separating them. The CDR3 has 13 residues. The CDR3 here is CASSRDFGDEQYF. The CDR3 nucleotides read TGTGCCAGCAGCCGGGACTTCGGAGACGAGCAGTACTTC.

V is TRBV12-2 and J is TRBJ2-2; the tabulated D call, TRBD2, remains unverified against the DNA. TRBV12-2 is a documented pseudogene. The CDR3 consists of 19 residues. The CDR3 region has the DNA TGTGCAAGTCGCTTCGGCGCTAGCGGGAGGGCCGGGGTGTCCGGGGAGCTGTTTTTT. Amino acids: CASRFGASGRAGVSGELFF.

This chain connects TRBV10-2 to TRBJ2-2; D not resolved. Germline CDR1 reads WSHSY; CDR2 reads SAAADI. The CDR3 runs to 12 residues. The V end lost 7 bases, the J end lost 4 bases, and 7 bases lay between the germline ends. The CDR3 is CASIVPTGELFF. The CDR3 DNA is TGCGCCAGCATTGTCCCCACCGGGGAGCTGTTTTTT.

This clone has a single count. V gene TRBV7-9 combines with J gene TRBJ2-6; D gene unclear. The V end was cut by 5 bases, the J end by 0 bases, with 8 bases between. The CDR3 runs 15 residues. The germline gives CDR1 SEHNR, CDR2 FQNEAQ (reference sequence). CDR3 region: CASSHADSGANVLTF. CDR3 sequence (DNA): TGTGCCAGCAGCCATGCAGACTCTGGGGCCAACGTCCTGACTTTC.

The J gene is TRBJ2-1, the V gene TRBV2; 7 bases align to TRBD2. Germline loops: CDR1 SNHLY, CDR2 FYNNEI. V gave up 10 bases and J gave up 0 bases; unmatched junction bases: 3. This CDR3 has 13 residues. CDR3 sequence reads: CAIPGGSYNEQFF. In nucleotides, the CDR3 is TGTGCCATCCCGGGGGGCTCCTACAATGAGCAGTTCTTC.

The chain uses TRBV5-1 and TRBJ2-5; 8 bases map to TRBD1. This CDR3 is built from 17 residues. Looked up from germline, CDR1 is SGHRS and CDR2 is YFSETQ. Germline trimming cut 1 base from V and 1 base from J; bases unmatched to any gene: 9. The CDR3 DNA reads TGCGCCAGCAGCTTGAAAGTACGGGACAGGCCCCAAGAGACCCAGTACTTC. Translating gives CASSLKVRDRPQETQYF. The whole variable domain, remainder taken from reference TRBV5-1 and TRBJ2-5, is KAGVTQTPRYLIKTRGQQVTLSCSPISGHRSVSWYQQTPGQGLQFLFEYFSETQRNKGNFPGRFSGRQFSNSRSEMNVSTLELGDSALYLCASSLKVRDRPQETQYFGPGTRLLVL.

The chain links TRBV27 to TRBJ2-7; TRBD1 matches 8 bases. Germline CDR1 reads MNHEY; CDR2 reads SMNVEV (reference sequence). The junction had 14 bases not matched to a gene; V was cut back by 6 bases and J by 1 base. The CDR3 loop spans 17 amino acids. The CDR3 sequence: CASSRFFSGTGSYEQYF. CDR3 DNA sequence: TGTGCCAGCAGCCGTTTTTTTTCCGGGACAGGTTCCTACGAGCAGTACTTC.

The chain recombines TRBV4-1 with TRBJ1-1; D gene ambiguous. Germline V CDR1 and CDR2: MGHRA, YSYEKL. V lost 0 bases and J 5 bases, leaving 10 bases between the germline ends. CDR3 size: 14 residues. The CDR3 spells CASSQESAWTEAFF. CDR3 nucleotides: TGCGCCAGCAGCCAAGAGTCCGCGTGGACTGAAGCTTTCTTT.

The chain links TRBV2 to TRBJ1-2, with D uncertain. The CDR3 loop spans 14 amino acids. V was cut by 9 bases and J by 3 bases, with 17 bases left in between. Germline lookup yields CDR1 SNHLY and CDR2 FYNNEI. The CDR3 reads CARIQPIIHYGYTF. The CDR3 DNA sequence: TGTGCCAGAATTCAGCCGATAATCCACTATGGCTACACCTTC.

J is TRBJ2-7 and V is TRBV6-5; the D is unclear. The CDR3 loop spans 12 amino acids. CDR1 is MNHEY, CDR2 SVGAGI, per germline. Trimming removed 6 bases at V and 0 bases at J, with 6 bases between. CDR3 bases: TGTGCCAGCAGAGCCCTCTCCTACGAGCAGTACTTC. Amino acid sequence: CASRALSYEQYF.